This T cell receptor beta chain was observed in a study of shared clonotypes between healthy human individuals. Study conclusions and caveats: Unshared clonotypes carried lower generation probabilities than those common to all four donors. Across subsets, estimated richness was generally greater for naive than for memory populations.

At deep level, the assay was performed. Several immunoSEQ plates held equal portions of the genomic DNA taken from each subset. The protocol was immunoSEQ multiplex PCR, while the TCRdb copy is restricted to in-frame clones and leaves out a portion. The sample lists roughly 760,000 clones; less than 85% were seen once. Details on this clone: Its antigen is unknown.

This sequence was found in a woman aged 25 to 39 in good health. The source material was memory CD4+ T cells sorted from blood. Subset denoted: CD45RA-negative fraction.

The CDR3 DNA reads as TGTGCCAGCAGCTTAGGGGGCCCGACTAGCGGCTACGAGCAGTACTTC. The encoded protein is CASSLGGPTSGYEQYF. The chain has TRBV11-2 and TRBJ2-7, with TRBD2 identical over 9 bases. This CDR3 comprises 16 residues. With 1 base clipped from V and 3 bases from J, the junction kept 7 bases outside the gene matches. Looked up from germline, CDR1 is SGHAT and CDR2 is FQNNGV.